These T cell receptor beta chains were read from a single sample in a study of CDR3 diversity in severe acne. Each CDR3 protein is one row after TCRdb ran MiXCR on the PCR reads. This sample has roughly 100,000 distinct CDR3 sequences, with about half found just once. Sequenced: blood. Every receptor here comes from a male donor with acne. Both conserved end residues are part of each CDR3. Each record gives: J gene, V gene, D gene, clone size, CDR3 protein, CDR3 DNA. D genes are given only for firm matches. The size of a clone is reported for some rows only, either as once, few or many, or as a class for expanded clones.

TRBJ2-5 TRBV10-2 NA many CASSVYSGETQYF TGCGCCAGCAGTGTCTACAGCGGCGAGACCCAGTACTTC
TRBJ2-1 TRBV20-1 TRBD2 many CSATGLAVSLGVNEQFF TGCAGTGCTACGGGACTAGCGGTCTCGTTGGGAGTCAATGAGCAGTTCTTC
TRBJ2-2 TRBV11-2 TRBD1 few CASRQLQGAKTGELFF TGTGCCAGCAGGCAACTACAGGGGGCCAAAACCGGGGAGCTGTTTTTT
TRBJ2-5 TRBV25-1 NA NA CASSEPRETGETQYF TGTGCCAGCAGTGAACCCCGGGAGACGGGCGAGACCCAGTACTTC
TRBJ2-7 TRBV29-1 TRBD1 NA CSVGQGFYEQYF TGCAGCGTGGGACAGGGCTTTTACGAGCAGTACTTC
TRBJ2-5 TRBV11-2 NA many CATRGVHLDTGETQYF TGTGCCACCAGGGGGGTTCATCTCGACACCGGTGAGACCCAGTACTTC
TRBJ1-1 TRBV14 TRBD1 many CASSQVLGTEALAEAFF TGTGCCAGCAGCCAAGTTCTGGGGACAGAAGCATTAGCTGAAGCTTTCTTT
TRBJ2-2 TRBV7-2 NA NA CASSLVAGRHTGELFF TGTGCCAGCAGCTTAGTCGCAGGGAGGCACACCGGGGAGCTGTTTTTT
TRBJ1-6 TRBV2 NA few CASILAGRTYSPLHF TGTGCCAGCATCTTGGCAGGAAGAACCTATTCACCCCTCCACTTT
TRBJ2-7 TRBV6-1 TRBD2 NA CASSEDLAGGAYEQYF TGTGCCAGCAGTGAAGACCTAGCGGGAGGGGCCTACGAGCAGTACTTC
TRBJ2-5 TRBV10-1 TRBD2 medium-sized CASSEQAGLTKTQYF TGCGCCAGCAGTGAACAAGCGGGATTAACGAAGACCCAGTACTTC
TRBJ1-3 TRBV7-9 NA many CASSPVGVGNTIYF TGTGCCAGCAGCCCAGTCGGTGTAGGAAACACCATATATTTT
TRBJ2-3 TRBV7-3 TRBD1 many CASSLMTTGGANTQYF TGTGCCAGCAGCTTAATGACGACAGGGGGCGCGAATACGCAGTATTTT
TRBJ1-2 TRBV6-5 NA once CASSSGSGYGYTF TGTGCCAGCAGTTCTGGGTCAGGCTATGGCTACACCTTC
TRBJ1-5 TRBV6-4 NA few CASSPGGSGDQPQHF TGTGCCAGCAGCCCCGGCGGGTCGGGCGATCAGCCCCAGCATTTT
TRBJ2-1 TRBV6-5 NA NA CASSASGTSSYNEQFF TGTGCCAGCAGTGCCTCCGGGACCAGCTCCTACAATGAGCAGTTCTTC
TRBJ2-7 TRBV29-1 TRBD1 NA CSVLQGDGYEQYF TGCAGCGTCTTACAGGGGGATGGGTACGAGCAGTACTTC
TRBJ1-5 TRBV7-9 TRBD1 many CASRLFSGQGRVNQPQHF TGTGCCAGCAGACTTTTTTCCGGACAGGGACGGGTCAATCAGCCCCAGCATTTT
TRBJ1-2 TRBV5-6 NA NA CASSLGDGLSYRGYTF TGTGCCAGCAGCTTGGGGGACGGATTAAGCTACCGCGGCTACACCTTC
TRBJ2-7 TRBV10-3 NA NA CAINGPETYEQYF TGTGCCATCAACGGACCGGAGACCTACGAGCAGTACTTC
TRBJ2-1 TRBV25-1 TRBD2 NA CASTPSGRAEHNEQFF TGTGCCAGCACTCCTAGCGGGAGGGCCGAGCACAATGAGCAGTTCTTC
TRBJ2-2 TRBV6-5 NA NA CASMIGTGELFF TGTGCCAGCATGATCGGGACCGGGGAGCTGTTTTTT
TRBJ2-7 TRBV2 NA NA CASSGRAYEQYF TGTGCCAGCTCGGGCCGGGCCTACGAGCAGTACTTC
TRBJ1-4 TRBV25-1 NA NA CASGGPNEKLFF TGTGCCAGCGGAGGGCCTAATGAAAAACTGTTTTTT
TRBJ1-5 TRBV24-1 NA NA CATSGDGSNQPQHF TGCGCCACCAGTGGAGACGGTAGCAATCAGCCCCAGCATTTT
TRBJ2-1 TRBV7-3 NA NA CASSIQGGRHEQFF TGTGCCAGCAGCATACAGGGAGGACGGCATGAGCAGTTCTTC
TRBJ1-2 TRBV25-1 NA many CASSGLLENTDNYGYTF TGTGCCAGCAGTGGTCTCCTGGAGAATACCGATAACTATGGCTACACCTTC
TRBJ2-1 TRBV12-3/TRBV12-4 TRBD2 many CASGGSGRGLNEQFF TGTGCCAGCGGGGGGAGCGGGAGAGGTCTCAATGAGCAGTTCTTC
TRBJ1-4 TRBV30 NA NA CAWSVPGPAGGEKLFF TGTGCCTGGAGTGTACCGGGGCCGGCCGGTGGCGAAAAACTGTTTTTT
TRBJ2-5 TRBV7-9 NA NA CASSATQLGQETQYF TGTGCCAGCAGCGCCACGCAACTTGGTCAAGAGACCCAGTACTTC
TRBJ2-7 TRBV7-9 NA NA CASSPTSPTGTYDEQYF TGTGCCAGCAGCCCCACGAGCCCAACAGGGACGTACGACGAGCAGTACTTC
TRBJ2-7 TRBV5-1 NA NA CASSKREEGAVSYEQYF TGCGCCAGCAGCAAACGGGAGGAGGGGGCGGTAAGCTACGAGCAGTACTTC
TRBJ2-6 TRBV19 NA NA CASGRQGGLSGANVLTF TGTGCCAGTGGTCGGCAGGGTGGGCTCTCTGGGGCCAACGTCCTGACTTTC
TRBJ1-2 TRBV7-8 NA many CASSLNEDGYTF TGTGCCAGCAGCTTAAATGAAGATGGCTACACCTTC
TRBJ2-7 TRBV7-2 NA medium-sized CASSLEPGASYEQYF TGTGCCAGCAGCTTAGAGCCGGGGGCGTCCTACGAGCAGTACTTC
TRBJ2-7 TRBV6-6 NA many CASRPKGYNYVEQYF TGTGCCAGCAGACCTAAGGGGTATAACTACGTTGAGCAGTACTTC
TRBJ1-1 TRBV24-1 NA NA CATRHGGNTEAFF TGTGCCACCCGACATGGGGGCAACACTGAAGCTTTCTTT
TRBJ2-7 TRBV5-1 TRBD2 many CASNKGLAGKMALTYEQYF TGCGCCAGCAATAAAGGACTAGCGGGAAAAATGGCTCTTACCTACGAGCAGTACTTC
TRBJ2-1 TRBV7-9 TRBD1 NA CASSREFRDRVDEQFF TGTGCCAGCAGCCGCGAGTTCCGGGACAGGGTCGATGAGCAGTTCTTC
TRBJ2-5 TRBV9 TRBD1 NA CASSESGTGWETQYF TGTGCCAGCAGCGAATCCGGGACAGGGTGGGAGACCCAGTACTTC
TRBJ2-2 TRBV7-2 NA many CASSLGHANTGELFF TGTGCCAGCAGCTTGGGACACGCGAACACCGGGGAGCTGTTTTTT